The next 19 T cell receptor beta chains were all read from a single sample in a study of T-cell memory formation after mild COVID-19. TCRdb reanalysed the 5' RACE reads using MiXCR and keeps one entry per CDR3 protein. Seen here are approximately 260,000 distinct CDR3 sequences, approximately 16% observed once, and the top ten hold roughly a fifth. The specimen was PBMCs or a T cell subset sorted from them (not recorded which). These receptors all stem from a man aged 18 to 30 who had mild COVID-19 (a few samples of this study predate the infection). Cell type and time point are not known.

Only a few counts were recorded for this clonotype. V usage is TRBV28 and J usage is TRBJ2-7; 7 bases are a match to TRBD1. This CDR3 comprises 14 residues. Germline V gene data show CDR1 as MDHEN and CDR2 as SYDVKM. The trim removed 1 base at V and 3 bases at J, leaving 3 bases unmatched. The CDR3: CASSLFGTDYEQYV. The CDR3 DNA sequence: TGTGCCAGCAGTTTATTCGGGACAGACTACGAGCAGTACGTC.

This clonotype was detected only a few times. The CDR3 bases are TGTGCCAGCAGTGCCCAGACAGGGGGCGGCATTCAGTACTTC. Protein product: CASSAQTGGGIQYF. This chain links TRBV2 with TRBJ2-4; 10 nucleotides line up with TRBD1. Per germline, CDR1 SNHLY and CDR2 FYNNEI. After removal of 4 bases from V and 9 bases from J, the junction contained 6 bases not matched to a gene. The CDR3 loop spans 14 amino acids.

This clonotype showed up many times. CDR3 region: CASSFAGRGNNYGYTF. CDR3 nucleotide sequence: TGTGCCAGCAGCTTTGCTGGGAGGGGTAATAACTATGGCTACACCTTC. The J gene is TRBJ1-2, the V gene TRBV7-2; D may be TRBD1 (5 bases). The V end lost 3 bases, the J end lost 1 base, and 15 bases lay between the germline ends. Germline CDR1 and CDR2: SGHTA and FQGNSA. The CDR3 extends over 16 amino acids.

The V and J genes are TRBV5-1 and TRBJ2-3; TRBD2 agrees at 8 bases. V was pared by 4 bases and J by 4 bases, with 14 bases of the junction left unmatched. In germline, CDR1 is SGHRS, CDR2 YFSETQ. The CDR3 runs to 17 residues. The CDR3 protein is CASSPPMRGAGADTQYF. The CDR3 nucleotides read TGCGCCAGCAGCCCCCCTATGCGGGGGGCTGGCGCAGATACGCAGTATTTT. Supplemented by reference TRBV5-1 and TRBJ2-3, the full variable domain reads KAGVTQTPRYLIKTRGQQVTLSCSPISGHRSVSWYQQTPGQGLQFLFEYFSETQRNKGNFPGRFSGRQFSNSRSEMNVSTLELGDSALYLCASSPPMRGAGADTQYFGPGTRLTVL.

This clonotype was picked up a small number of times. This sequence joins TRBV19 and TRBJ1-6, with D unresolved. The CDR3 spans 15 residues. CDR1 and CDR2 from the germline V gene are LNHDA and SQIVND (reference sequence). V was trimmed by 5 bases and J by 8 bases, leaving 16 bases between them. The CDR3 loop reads CASSPRVGMDSPLHF. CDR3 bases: TGTGCCAGTAGTCCGCGGGTAGGGATGGATTCACCCCTCCACTTT.

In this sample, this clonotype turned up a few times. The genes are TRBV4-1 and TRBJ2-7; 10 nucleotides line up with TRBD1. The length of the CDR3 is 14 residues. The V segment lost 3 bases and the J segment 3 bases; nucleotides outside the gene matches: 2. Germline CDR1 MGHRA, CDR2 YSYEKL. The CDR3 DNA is TGCGCCAGCAGCCAGGGGACAGGGGTCTACGAGCAGTACTTC. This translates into CASSQGTGVYEQYF.

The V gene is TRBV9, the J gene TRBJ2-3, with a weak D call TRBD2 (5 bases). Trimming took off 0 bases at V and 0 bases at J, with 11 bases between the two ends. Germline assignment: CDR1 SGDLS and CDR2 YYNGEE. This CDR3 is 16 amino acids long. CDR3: CASSVGLATSTDTQYF. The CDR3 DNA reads TGTGCCAGCAGCGTAGGGCTAGCTACTAGCACAGATACGCAGTATTTT. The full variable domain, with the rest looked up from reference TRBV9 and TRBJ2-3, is DSGVTQTPKHLITATGQRVTLRCSPRSGDLSVYWYQQSLDQGLQFLIQYYNGEERAKGNILERFSAQQFPDLHSELNLSSLELGDSALYFCASSVGLATSTDTQYFGPGTRLTVL.

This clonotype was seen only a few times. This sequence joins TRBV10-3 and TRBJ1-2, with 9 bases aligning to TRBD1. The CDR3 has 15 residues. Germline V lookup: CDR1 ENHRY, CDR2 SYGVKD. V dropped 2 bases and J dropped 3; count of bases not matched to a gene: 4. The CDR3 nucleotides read TGTGCCATCAGTGAGGGGACAGGGAATTACTATGGCTACACCTTC. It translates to CAISEGTGNYYGYTF.

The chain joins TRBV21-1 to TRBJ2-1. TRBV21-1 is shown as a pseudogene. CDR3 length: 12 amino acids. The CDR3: CASSNNYNEQFF. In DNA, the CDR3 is TGTGCCAGCAGCAACAACTACAATGAGCAGTTCTTC.

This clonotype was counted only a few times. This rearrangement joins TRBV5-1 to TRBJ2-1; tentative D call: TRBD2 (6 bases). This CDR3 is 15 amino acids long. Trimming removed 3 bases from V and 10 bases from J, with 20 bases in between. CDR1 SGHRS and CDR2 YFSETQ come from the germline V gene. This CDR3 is CASSSYQEGRGEQFF. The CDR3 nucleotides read TGCGCCAGCAGCTCCTACCAGGAGGGCCGAGGGGAGCAGTTCTTC.

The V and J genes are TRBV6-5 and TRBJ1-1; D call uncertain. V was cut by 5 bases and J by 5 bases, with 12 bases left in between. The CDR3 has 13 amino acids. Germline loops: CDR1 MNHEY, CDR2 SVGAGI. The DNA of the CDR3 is TGTGCCAGCAGTCTCCCTGGGAGAACTGAAGCTTTCTTT. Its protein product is CASSLPGRTEAFF.

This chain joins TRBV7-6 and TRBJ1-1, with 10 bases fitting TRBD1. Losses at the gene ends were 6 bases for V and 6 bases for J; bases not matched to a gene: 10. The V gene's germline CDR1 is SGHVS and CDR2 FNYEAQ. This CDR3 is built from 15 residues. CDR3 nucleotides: TGTGCCAGCAGTTCCCCCGGGACAGGGGTGGCTGAAGCTTTCTTT. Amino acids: CASSSPGTGVAEAFF.

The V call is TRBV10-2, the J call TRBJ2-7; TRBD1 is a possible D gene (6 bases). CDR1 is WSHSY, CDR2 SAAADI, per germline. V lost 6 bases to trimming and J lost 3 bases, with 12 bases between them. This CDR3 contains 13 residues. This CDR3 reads CASRRQADYEQYF. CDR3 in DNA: TGCGCCAGCAGAAGACAGGCTGACTACGAGCAGTACTTC.

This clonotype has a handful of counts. The CDR3 reads CASSASRGGPNEQFF. CDR3 coding DNA: TGCGCCAGCAGCGCTTCGCGGGGGGGCCCCAATGAGCAGTTCTTC. The chain employs TRBV5-1 and TRBJ2-1, with 9 bases identical to TRBD2. V trimming: 4 bases; J trimming: 6 bases; junction bases outside the gene matches: 8. CDR3 size: 15 residues. Germline CDR1 SGHRS, CDR2 YFSETQ. The complete variable domain, with remaining parts taken from reference TRBV5-1 and TRBJ2-1, reads KAGVTQTPRYLIKTRGQQVTLSCSPISGHRSVSWYQQTPGQGLQFLFEYFSETQRNKGNFPGRFSGRQFSNSRSEMNVSTLELGDSALYLCASSASRGGPNEQFFGPGTRLTVL.

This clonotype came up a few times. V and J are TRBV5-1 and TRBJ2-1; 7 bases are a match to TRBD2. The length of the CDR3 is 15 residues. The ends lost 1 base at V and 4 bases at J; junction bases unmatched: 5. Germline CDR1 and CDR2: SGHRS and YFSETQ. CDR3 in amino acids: CASSLLSGAYNEQFF. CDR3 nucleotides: TGCGCCAGCAGCTTGCTGAGCGGGGCATACAATGAGCAGTTCTTC.

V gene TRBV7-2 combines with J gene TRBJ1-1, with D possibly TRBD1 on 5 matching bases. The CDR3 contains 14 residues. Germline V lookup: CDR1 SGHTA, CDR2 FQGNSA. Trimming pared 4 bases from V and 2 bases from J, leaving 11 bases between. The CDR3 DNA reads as TGTGCCAGCAGCTCCAGGGTGGTAAACACTGAAGCTTTCTTT. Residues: CASSSRVVNTEAFF.

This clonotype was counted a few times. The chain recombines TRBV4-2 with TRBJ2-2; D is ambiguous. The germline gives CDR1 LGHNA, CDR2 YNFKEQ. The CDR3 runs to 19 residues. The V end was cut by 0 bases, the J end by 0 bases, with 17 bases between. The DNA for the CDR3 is TGTGCCAGCAGCCAAGAAGGAGTAGAGAGCAGACCGAACACCGGGGAGCTGTTTTTT. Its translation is CASSQEGVESRPNTGELFF.

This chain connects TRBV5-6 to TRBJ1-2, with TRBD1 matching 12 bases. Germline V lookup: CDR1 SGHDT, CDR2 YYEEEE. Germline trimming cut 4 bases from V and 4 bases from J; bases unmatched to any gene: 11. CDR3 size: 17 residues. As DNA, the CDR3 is TGTGCCAGCAGCCGGGACAGGGGGCTCCTGCGGAGCTATGGCTACACCTTC. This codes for CASSRDRGLLRSYGYTF.

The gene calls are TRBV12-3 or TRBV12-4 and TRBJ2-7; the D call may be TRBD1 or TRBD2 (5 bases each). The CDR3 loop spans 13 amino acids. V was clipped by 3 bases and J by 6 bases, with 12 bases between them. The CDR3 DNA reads TGTGCCAGCAGTTTTGATGCAGGGAGCGAGCAGTACGTC. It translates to CASSFDAGSEQYV.